The rows below give T cell receptor beta chains drawn from one sample of a study of Graves' ophthalmopathy and Graves' hyperthyroidism. TCRdb reprocessed the multiplex PCR reads with MiXCR, giving one entry per CDR3 protein. Counted here are over a million distinct CDR3 sequences, less than 45% occurring once; the ten biggest clones make up around 10%. Input material: peripheral blood or thyroid tissue (not recorded which). The receptor source for this set is an adult man with Graves' hyperthyroidism. The conserved cysteine and the conserved F or W are not part of the CDR3 here.

TRBV11-2	ASTPRLAGEEQY
TRBV11-2	ASSELNYEQY
TRBV30	AWGRGAGGQPQH
TRBV18	ASSPPSYTYEQY
TRBV2	ASSEFWGQKKLF
TRBV20-1	SAPPSAEAYEQY
TRBV29-1	SVEDRPGNTIY
TRBV2	ASTLGLPGGTEAEREKLF
TRBV29-1	SVEVGGPQETQY
TRBV20-1	SAAHQSSQETQY
TRBV7-2	ASSPNSGELGYT
TRBV29-1	SGAERNTIY
TRBV19	ASNPTGGPYEQY
TRBV10-3	ATLGGSYRGSTDTQY
TRBV10-3	AISDAGGSYTGELF
TRBV11-2	ASINQETQY
TRBV3-1	ASSQGQVPNYGYT
TRBV10-1	ASSEEGQGNTEAF
TRBV20-1	SARDRGRGGPGELF
TRBV25-1	ASSGGQRNSPLH
TRBV5-1	ASSLRSDEKLF
TRBV4-3	ASSRTGTGDSETQY
TRBV20-1	SATPWGDTGELF
TRBV20-1	SAMRETQY
TRBV5-1	ASSLGGTGFQETQY
TRBV7-2	ASSPRAGSSYEQY
TRBV4-1	ASSHDFAYEQY
TRBV9	ASSVDPDDMRGYNSPLH
TRBV29-1	SVRTRGQGTTEAF
TRBV9	ASTPWDTQSHGYT
TRBV7-2	ASAGLINTGELF
TRBV11-2	ASSLLLSTASGNTIY
TRBV6-5	ASSYLRSGGPYEQY
TRBV12-3/TRBV12-4	ASSDRGRWVTEAF
TRBV29-1	SVDPGQGLVTEAF
TRBV7-9	ASSPWGGGNEAF
TRBV9	ASSDPGTRNYEQY
TRBV2	ASKAPSPLH
TRBV5-4	ASSPVSRETQY
TRBV4-1	ASSQLGWNTEAF
TRBV9	ASSVSPQSYEQY
TRBV20-1	SASGLAGRLGYEQY
TRBV29-1	SVDPGTHYGYT
TRBV20-1	SARVGRGYEQY
TRBV4-3	ASKLAQLNTGELF
TRBV14	ASSPGLAWEETQY
TRBV7-9	ASSTTGAAQY
TRBV29-1	SVLTGEKGLESNQPQH
TRBV25-1	ATSPSPGAGGNYEQY
TRBV7-9	ASSFGAGLS
TRBV28	ASSRFITNEKLF
TRBV5-6	ASSLGVRTQY
TRBV7-6	ASSPGEGHVNEQY